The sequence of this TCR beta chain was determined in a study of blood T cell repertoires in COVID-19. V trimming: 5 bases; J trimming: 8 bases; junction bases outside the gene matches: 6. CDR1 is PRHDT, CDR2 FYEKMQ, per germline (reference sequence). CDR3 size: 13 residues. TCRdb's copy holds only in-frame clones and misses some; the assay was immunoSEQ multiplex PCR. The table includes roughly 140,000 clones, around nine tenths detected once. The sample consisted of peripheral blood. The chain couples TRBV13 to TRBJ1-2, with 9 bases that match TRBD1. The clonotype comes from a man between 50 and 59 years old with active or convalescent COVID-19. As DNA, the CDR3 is TGTGCCAGCAGCCCCCGGACAGGGGCCGGCTACACCTTC. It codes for CASSPRTGAGYTF.